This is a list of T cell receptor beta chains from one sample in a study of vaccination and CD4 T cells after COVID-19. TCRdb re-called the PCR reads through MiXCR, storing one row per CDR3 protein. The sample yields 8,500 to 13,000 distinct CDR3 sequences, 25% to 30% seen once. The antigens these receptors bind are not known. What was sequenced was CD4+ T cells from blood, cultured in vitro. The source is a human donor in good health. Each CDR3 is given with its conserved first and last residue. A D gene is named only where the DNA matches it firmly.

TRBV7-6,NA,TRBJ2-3,CASSLLVRSTDTQYF
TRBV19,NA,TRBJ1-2,CASSISVAGYTF
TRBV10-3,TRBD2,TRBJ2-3,CAISEQSSGGTDTQYF
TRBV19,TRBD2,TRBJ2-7,CASSIAGGGRNEQYF
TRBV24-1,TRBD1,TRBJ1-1,CATSDSGGTTEAFF
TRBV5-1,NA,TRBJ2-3,CASSWEQGTDTQYF
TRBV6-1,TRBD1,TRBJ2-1,CASSENRGAYNEQFF
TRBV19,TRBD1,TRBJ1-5,CASSGQVNQPQHF
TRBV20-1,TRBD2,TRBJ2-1,CSARDPGGTSGYNEQFF
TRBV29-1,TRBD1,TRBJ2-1,CSVRTGSNEQFF
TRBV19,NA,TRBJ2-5,CASSPRPGRETQYF
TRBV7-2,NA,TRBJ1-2,CASSLAGIDGYTF
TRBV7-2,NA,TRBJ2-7,CASTRPSVSGVRGEQYF
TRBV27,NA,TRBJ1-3,CASSLREGNTIYF
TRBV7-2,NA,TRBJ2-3,CASSLGADRRDTQYF
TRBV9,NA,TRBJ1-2,CASSVVHGDYRGYTF
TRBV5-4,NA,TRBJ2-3,CASSTRQDTQYF
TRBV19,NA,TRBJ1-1,CASSPPGLGGTEAFF
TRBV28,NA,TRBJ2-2,CASSLIGNTGELFF
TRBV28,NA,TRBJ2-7,CASSRVRDEQYF
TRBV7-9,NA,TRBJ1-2,CASSRPGNGYTF
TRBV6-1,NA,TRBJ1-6,CASRIDDMTTNSPLHF
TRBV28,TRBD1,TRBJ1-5,CASSLIDRVGQPQHF
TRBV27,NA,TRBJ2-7,CVSSKTGTIRDEQYF
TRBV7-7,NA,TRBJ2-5,CASSRAEQETQYF
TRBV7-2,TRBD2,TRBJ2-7,CASSLNAGGPYEQYF
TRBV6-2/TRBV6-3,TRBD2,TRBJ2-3,CASTPRVLAVPVFWYF
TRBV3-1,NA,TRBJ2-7,CASSHLGYEQYF
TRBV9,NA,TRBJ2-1,CASSVVGGASYNEQFF
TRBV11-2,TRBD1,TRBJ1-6,CASSLGRGLSPLHF
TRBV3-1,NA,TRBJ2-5,CASSQGSARAQTQYF
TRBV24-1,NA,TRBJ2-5,CATSVLGGETQYF
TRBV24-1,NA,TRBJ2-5,CATSDFATQGPGETQYF
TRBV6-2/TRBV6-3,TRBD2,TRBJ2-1,CASTVSGSPYNEQFF
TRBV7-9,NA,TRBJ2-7,CASSPDRGARLVYEQYF
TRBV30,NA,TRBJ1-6,CAWREQGGNSPLHF
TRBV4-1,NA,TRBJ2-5,CASSQGAETQYF
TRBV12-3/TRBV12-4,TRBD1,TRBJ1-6,CASTGQGIGGSPLHF
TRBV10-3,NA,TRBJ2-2,CAISQNTGELFF
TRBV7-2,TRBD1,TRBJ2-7,CASSLGDRGISYEQYF
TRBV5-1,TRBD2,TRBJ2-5,CASSLSTSGRGETQYF
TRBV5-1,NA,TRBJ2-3,CASSQKGTDTQYF
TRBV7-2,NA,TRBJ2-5,CASSERVGPEETQYF
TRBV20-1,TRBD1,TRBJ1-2,CSATTGGTRYTF
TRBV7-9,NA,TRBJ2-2,CASSLSAGELFF
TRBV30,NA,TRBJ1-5,CAWSAAVNQPQHF
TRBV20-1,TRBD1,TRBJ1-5,CSARATGTGDQPQHF
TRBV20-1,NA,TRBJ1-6,CSARDLSGGSPLHF
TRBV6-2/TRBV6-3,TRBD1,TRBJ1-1,CASSYAPTGLSIGNTEAFF
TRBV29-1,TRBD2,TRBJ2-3,CSVNGGLAGGTDTQYF
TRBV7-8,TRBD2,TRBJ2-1,CASSLSRPPARAGNEQFF
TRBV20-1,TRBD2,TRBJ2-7,CSAAERLASSYEQYF
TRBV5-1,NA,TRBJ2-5,CASSLGRAWETQYF
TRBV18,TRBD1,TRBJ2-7,CASSPFGTGLYEQYF
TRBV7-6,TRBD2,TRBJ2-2,CVSSTRLAGAWANTGELFF
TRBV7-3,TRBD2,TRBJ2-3,CASSLNGAGGETQYF
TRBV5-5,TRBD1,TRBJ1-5,CASSPVTGYQPQHF
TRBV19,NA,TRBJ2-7,CASSAVGGEQYF